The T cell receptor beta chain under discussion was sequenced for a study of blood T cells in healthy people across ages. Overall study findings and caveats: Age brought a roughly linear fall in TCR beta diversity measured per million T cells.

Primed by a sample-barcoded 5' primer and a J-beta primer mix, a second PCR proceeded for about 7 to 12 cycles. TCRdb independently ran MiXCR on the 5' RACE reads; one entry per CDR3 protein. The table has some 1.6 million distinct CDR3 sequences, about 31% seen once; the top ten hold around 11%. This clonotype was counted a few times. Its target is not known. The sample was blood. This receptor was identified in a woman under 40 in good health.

CDR3 residues: CASRGNPSGTGELFF. The CDR3 DNA reads TGTGCCAGCAGGGGAAACCCGAGCGGGACCGGGGAGCTGTTTTTT. The rearrangement joins TRBV7-9 to TRBJ2-2; TRBD2 might be the D (6 bases). Trimming took off 6 bases at V and 5 bases at J, with 16 bases between the two ends. The germline CDR1 and CDR2 sequences are SEHNR and FQNEAQ (reference sequence). The CDR3 totals 15 residues.